Sequencing of this TCR beta chain was carried out in a study of cytomegalovirus exposure and HLA in healthy donors. Study outcomes and limitations: Rare sequences made up most TCRs, while some public TCRs were found in many donors. A subsequent analysis found that TCR clusters from the first cohort also tended to co-occur in the 120 or so validation repertoires, with about 95% of cluster scores above 0. Investigators reported fewer than 200 TCR beta chains as tied to cytomegalovirus.

Separation from the approximately 720-subject first cohort characterized the 120-subject validation cohort, to which the donors belonged. In regard to this clone: Antigen unknown.

The data were produced by immunoSEQ multiplex PCR, yet TCRdb's version contains in-frame clones alone and is incomplete. The sample yields about 73,000 clones, approximately 90% seen once. Germline trimming cut 2 bases from V and 4 bases from J; bases unmatched to any gene: 13. Germline CDR1 reads LGHNA; CDR2 reads YNFKEQ. The CDR3 covers 18 residues. Sample: PBMCs. The TCR comes from a woman under 30 in good health and CMV-seropositive. The chain links TRBV4-2 to TRBJ2-1; 8 bases align to TRBD2. CDR3 coding DNA: TGTGCCAGCAGCCAAAACCCCCGGGGGAGCGGGAGTTACAATGAGCAGTTCTTC. This gives the protein CASSQNPRGSGSYNEQFF.